Shown below are 2 T cell receptor beta chains from a single sample sequenced in a study of T cell repertoires in cytomegalovirus infection (dated by TCRdb to the late 2010s). These reads were obtained on an Illumina HiSeq 1500. In-frame beta chains were kept once TCRdb had trimmed the public reads at Q25 with fastp and called clones with MiXCR. Every distinct CDR3 protein forms one entry, paired with its most common genes and DNA. This sample gives roughly 800,000 distinct CDR3 sequences in total; under 35% of them show up just once. Together, the top ten hold around 14% of the sample. The antigens these receptors bind are not known. The meaning of the sample's treatment or condition label: in vitro stimulation with specific CMV peptide epitopes to enrich CMV-specific T cells. Material: cultured CD8+ T cells from PBMCs, obtained from culture after CMV antigen stimulation. All receptors come from a human donor in good health (CMV status not recorded). Some clones in this sample may be carry-over from other donors' samples.

The chain uses TRBV4-1 and TRBJ1-2; D is possibly TRBD1 (5 bases). Germline V gives CDR1 MGHRA, CDR2 YSYEKL. The CDR3 is made up of 16 amino acids. Between the trimmed V and J ends, which lost 0 bases and 3 bases, there was a span of 14 bases. Written as DNA, the CDR3 is TGCGCCAGCAGCCAAGATAATTTCAACAGGTACTATGGCTACACCTTC. Translated, it gives CASSQDNFNRYYGYTF.

The rearrangement joins TRBV7-9 to TRBJ1-6, with a tentative D call TRBD1 (6 bases). This CDR3 comprises 18 residues. Germline V gene sequence: CDR1 SEHNR, CDR2 FQNEAQ (reference sequence). V was shortened by 7 bases and J by 1 base, with 20 bases between the two germline ends. CDR3: CASIGGRGMGSYNSPLHF. CDR3 bases: TGTGCCAGCATCGGGGGCAGGGGAATGGGTTCCTATAATTCACCCCTCCACTTT.